A selection of T cell receptor beta chains follows, all from one sample in a study of CD8+CD57+ T cells in acquired aplastic anemia. TCRdb re-derived calls from the reads in MiXCR, one entry per CDR3 protein. The repertoire holds 120,000 or so distinct CDR3 sequences, with around 48% as singletons. Sequencing was performed on sorted CD4+, CD8+, or CD8+CD57+ T cells (not recorded which) from PBMCs. All receptors come from a human donor in good health, serving as a control. Both conserved end residues are part of each CDR3. D genes are given only for firm matches. Rows give clone size only sometimes, using once, few, many, or a class for an expanded clone.

abundance: NA; j_gene: TRBJ1-4; d_gene: NA; v_gene: TRBV5-1; CDR3nt: TGCGCCAGCAGCCCTCTGAACGCGAATGAAAAACTGTTTTTT; CDR3aa: CASSPLNANEKLFF
abundance: NA; j_gene: TRBJ1-6; d_gene: NA; v_gene: TRBV2; CDR3nt: TGTGCCAGCAGTGAGACAGCATATTCACCCCTCCACTTT; CDR3aa: CASSETAYSPLHF
abundance: many; j_gene: TRBJ1-1; d_gene: NA; v_gene: TRBV19; CDR3nt: TGTGCCAGTAGTATTCCACTTATGAACACTGAAGCTTTCTTT; CDR3aa: CASSIPLMNTEAFF
abundance: NA; j_gene: TRBJ2-3; d_gene: TRBD2; v_gene: TRBV20-1; CDR3nt: TGCAGTGCTAGGGGGACTAGCGGAGACACAGATACGCAGTATTTT; CDR3aa: CSARGTSGDTDTQYF
abundance: NA; j_gene: TRBJ2-1; d_gene: NA; v_gene: TRBV9; CDR3nt: TGTGCCAGCAGCGTAGTGGAAGGATGGGGTGAGCAGTTCTTC; CDR3aa: CASSVVEGWGEQFF
abundance: NA; j_gene: TRBJ1-1; d_gene: NA; v_gene: TRBV15; CDR3nt: TGTGCCACCAGCAGAGATAGGGCAGACGAAGCTTTCTTT; CDR3aa: CATSRDRADEAFF
abundance: NA; j_gene: TRBJ1-2; d_gene: TRBD1; v_gene: TRBV7-2; CDR3nt: TGTGCCAACAGCACCCACGGACAGGGCTGGGGCTACACCTTC; CDR3aa: CANSTHGQGWGYTF
abundance: NA; j_gene: TRBJ2-7; d_gene: TRBD2; v_gene: TRBV10-3; CDR3nt: TGTGCCACGAGGACTAGCGGGGGACAACAGTACTTC; CDR3aa: CATRTSGGQQYF
abundance: NA; j_gene: TRBJ1-6; d_gene: NA; v_gene: TRBV20-1; CDR3nt: TGCAGTGCGGCCGAAGTGGGGAAGAATTCACCCCTCCACTTT; CDR3aa: CSAAEVGKNSPLHF
abundance: many; j_gene: TRBJ2-3; d_gene: TRBD2; v_gene: TRBV6-2/TRBV6-3; CDR3nt: TGTGCCAGCAGTTATAAAGCGGGAGAGACCACAGATACGCAGTATTTT; CDR3aa: CASSYKAGETTDTQYF
abundance: NA; j_gene: TRBJ2-3; d_gene: TRBD2; v_gene: TRBV10-3; CDR3nt: TGTGCCATCATGAGCGGGGGGGCAAAAGATACGCAGTATTTT; CDR3aa: CAIMSGGAKDTQYF
abundance: NA; j_gene: TRBJ1-1; d_gene: TRBD1; v_gene: TRBV4-1; CDR3nt: TGCGCCAGCAGCCTAATCGGACAGGGGAGAACTGAAGCTTTCTTT; CDR3aa: CASSLIGQGRTEAFF
abundance: few; j_gene: TRBJ1-2; d_gene: NA; v_gene: TRBV24-1; CDR3nt: TGTGCCACCAGTGCCCAGGACAGCTATGGCTACACCTTC; CDR3aa: CATSAQDSYGYTF
abundance: once; j_gene: TRBJ2-1; d_gene: TRBD2; v_gene: TRBV20-1; CDR3nt: TGCAGTGCTGCGGGACTAGCGGGGGGATCCTACAATGAGCAGTTCTTC; CDR3aa: CSAAGLAGGSYNEQFF
abundance: NA; j_gene: TRBJ2-7; d_gene: NA; v_gene: TRBV7-2; CDR3nt: TGTGCCAGCAGCTTAGGTCCGGGCGACGAGCAGTACTTC; CDR3aa: CASSLGPGDEQYF
abundance: NA; j_gene: TRBJ2-3; d_gene: NA; v_gene: TRBV29-1; CDR3nt: TGCGGCGTTGAGGGGGGGAGCACAGGTACGCAGTATTTT; CDR3aa: CGVEGGSTGTQYF
abundance: NA; j_gene: TRBJ1-5; d_gene: NA; v_gene: TRBV19; CDR3nt: TGTGCCAGTAGTATAGGCCAGGGATTAAATCAGCCCCAGCATTTT; CDR3aa: CASSIGQGLNQPQHF
abundance: many; j_gene: TRBJ1-6; d_gene: NA; v_gene: TRBV7-2; CDR3nt: TGTGCCAGCAGCTTATCGAGATCTAGGGCGCCCCTCCACTTT; CDR3aa: CASSLSRSRAPLHF
abundance: NA; j_gene: TRBJ1-5; d_gene: TRBD1; v_gene: TRBV15; CDR3nt: TGTGCCACCAGTCCCGGGACAGGGTTTTCTTTACGGGGGAATCAGCCCCAGCATTTT; CDR3aa: CATSPGTGFSLRGNQPQHF
abundance: NA; j_gene: TRBJ2-5; d_gene: NA; v_gene: TRBV24-1; CDR3nt: TGTGCCACCAGTGCCCGGACAGTTCAAGAGACCCAGTACTTC; CDR3aa: CATSARTVQETQYF
abundance: NA; j_gene: TRBJ2-3; d_gene: TRBD2; v_gene: TRBV20-1; CDR3nt: TGCAGTGCTAGGACACCCCTAGCGGGGGCAGATACGCAGTATTTT; CDR3aa: CSARTPLAGADTQYF
abundance: once; j_gene: TRBJ1-1; d_gene: NA; v_gene: TRBV19; CDR3nt: TGTGCCAGTAGGGTGGGGAAGAACACTGAAGCTTTCTTT; CDR3aa: CASRVGKNTEAFF
abundance: NA; j_gene: TRBJ2-7; d_gene: TRBD1; v_gene: TRBV10-3; CDR3nt: TGTGCCATCAGTGAGAGCCAGGGGGTCTACGAGCAGTACTTC; CDR3aa: CAISESQGVYEQYF
abundance: many; j_gene: TRBJ2-7; d_gene: NA; v_gene: TRBV6-1; CDR3nt: TGTGCCAGCGCGCGAGGGGGGGCCGTCCGCGAGCAGTACTTC; CDR3aa: CASARGGAVREQYF
abundance: NA; j_gene: TRBJ1-6; d_gene: TRBD1; v_gene: TRBV2; CDR3nt: TGTGCCAGCAGGGGGGGGACAGGGGGCTCACCCCTCCACTTT; CDR3aa: CASRGGTGGSPLHF
abundance: medium-sized; j_gene: TRBJ1-2; d_gene: NA; v_gene: TRBV29-1; CDR3nt: TGCAGCGTTGAAGACGGGCGTGGGCTTAACTATGGCTACACCTTC; CDR3aa: CSVEDGRGLNYGYTF
abundance: many; j_gene: TRBJ1-2; d_gene: NA; v_gene: TRBV7-9; CDR3nt: TGTGCCAGCAGCTCGTCTTCGGGGAACTATGGCTACACCTTC; CDR3aa: CASSSSSGNYGYTF
abundance: NA; j_gene: TRBJ1-2; d_gene: NA; v_gene: TRBV24-1; CDR3nt: TGTGCCACCAGTGATCCTTTACTGGGCTACACCTTC; CDR3aa: CATSDPLLGYTF
abundance: NA; j_gene: TRBJ2-2; d_gene: NA; v_gene: TRBV18; CDR3nt: TGTGCCAGCTCACCACCGCTTGCCACCGGGGAGCTGTTTTTT; CDR3aa: CASSPPLATGELFF
abundance: NA; j_gene: TRBJ2-5; d_gene: NA; v_gene: TRBV11-2; CDR3nt: TGTGCCAGCAGCTTTTTCGGGAACCAAGAGACCCAGTACTTC; CDR3aa: CASSFFGNQETQYF
abundance: many; j_gene: TRBJ2-3; d_gene: NA; v_gene: TRBV7-9; CDR3nt: TGTGCCAGCAGCTACGATGGGGTAGATACGCAGTATTTT; CDR3aa: CASSYDGVDTQYF
abundance: many; j_gene: TRBJ2-2; d_gene: NA; v_gene: TRBV11-2; CDR3nt: TGTGCCAGCAGCTTAGGAAGCGGGTTATTCACCGGGGAGCTGTTTTTT; CDR3aa: CASSLGSGLFTGELFF
abundance: few; j_gene: TRBJ2-2; d_gene: NA; v_gene: TRBV6-5; CDR3nt: TGTGCCAGCAGTTATACAGTCTCCACCGGGGAGCTGTTTTTT; CDR3aa: CASSYTVSTGELFF
abundance: NA; j_gene: TRBJ2-2; d_gene: NA; v_gene: TRBV2; CDR3nt: TGTGCCAGCAGTGAGGCTTACGCCGGGGAGCTGTTTTTT; CDR3aa: CASSEAYAGELFF
abundance: many; j_gene: TRBJ2-5; d_gene: TRBD2; v_gene: TRBV5-1; CDR3nt: TGCGCCAGCAAAACGGGGGGGATACAAGAGACCCAGTACTTC; CDR3aa: CASKTGGIQETQYF
abundance: NA; j_gene: TRBJ2-5; d_gene: TRBD1; v_gene: TRBV12-3/TRBV12-4; CDR3nt: TGTGCCAGCAGCACTAACAGGGGAGAGACCCAGTACTTC; CDR3aa: CASSTNRGETQYF
abundance: many; j_gene: TRBJ1-2; d_gene: TRBD1; v_gene: TRBV12-3/TRBV12-4; CDR3nt: TGTGCCAGCGCTTCGAAAAGACAGGGGGCTGGCTACACCTTC; CDR3aa: CASASKRQGAGYTF
abundance: many; j_gene: TRBJ2-1; d_gene: NA; v_gene: TRBV4-3; CDR3nt: TGCGCCAGCAGCCAAGATCTTCTGGGTGGGATGGAGCAGTTCTTC; CDR3aa: CASSQDLLGGMEQFF
abundance: NA; j_gene: TRBJ2-7; d_gene: NA; v_gene: TRBV7-9; CDR3nt: TGTGCCAGCAGTCAGGGCGAGCAGTACTTC; CDR3aa: CASSQGEQYF
abundance: NA; j_gene: TRBJ1-2; d_gene: NA; v_gene: TRBV29-1; CDR3nt: TGCAGCGTCGCGAACGAGGGCTATGGCTACACCTTC; CDR3aa: CSVANEGYGYTF
abundance: many; j_gene: TRBJ1-2; d_gene: NA; v_gene: TRBV18; CDR3nt: TGTGCCAGCTCACCTATGGAGAGGGACACCAACTATGGCTACACCTTC; CDR3aa: CASSPMERDTNYGYTF
abundance: many; j_gene: TRBJ2-7; d_gene: TRBD1; v_gene: TRBV6-1; CDR3nt: TGTGCCAGCAGGAAAGGGACAGGGGGGACCTACGAGCAGTACTTC; CDR3aa: CASRKGTGGTYEQYF
abundance: many; j_gene: TRBJ1-3; d_gene: NA; v_gene: TRBV5-6; CDR3nt: TGTGCCAGCAGCTTGGGCATAAAAAAGGGAAACACCATATATTTT; CDR3aa: CASSLGIKKGNTIYF
abundance: NA; j_gene: TRBJ2-2; d_gene: NA; v_gene: TRBV7-6; CDR3nt: TGTGCCAGCAGCCCCATAATTGCGAACACCGGGGAGCTGTTTTTT; CDR3aa: CASSPIIANTGELFF
abundance: NA; j_gene: TRBJ1-5; d_gene: NA; v_gene: TRBV15; CDR3nt: TGTGCCACCAGCAGAGGGATCCAGCCCCAGCATTTT; CDR3aa: CATSRGIQPQHF
abundance: many; j_gene: TRBJ2-7; d_gene: TRBD2; v_gene: TRBV20-1; CDR3nt: TGCAGTGCTAGGCCACCGGGACTAGCGGGGGGACAGCCCTACGAGCAGTACTTC; CDR3aa: CSARPPGLAGGQPYEQYF
abundance: NA; j_gene: TRBJ2-2; d_gene: NA; v_gene: TRBV5-1; CDR3nt: TGCGCCAGCAGCTCTTCACTAGCCAGCACCGGGGAGCTGTTTTTT; CDR3aa: CASSSSLASTGELFF
abundance: many; j_gene: TRBJ1-5; d_gene: NA; v_gene: TRBV9; CDR3nt: TGTGCCAGCAGCGTAGGTGACACCAATCAGCCCCAGCATTTT; CDR3aa: CASSVGDTNQPQHF